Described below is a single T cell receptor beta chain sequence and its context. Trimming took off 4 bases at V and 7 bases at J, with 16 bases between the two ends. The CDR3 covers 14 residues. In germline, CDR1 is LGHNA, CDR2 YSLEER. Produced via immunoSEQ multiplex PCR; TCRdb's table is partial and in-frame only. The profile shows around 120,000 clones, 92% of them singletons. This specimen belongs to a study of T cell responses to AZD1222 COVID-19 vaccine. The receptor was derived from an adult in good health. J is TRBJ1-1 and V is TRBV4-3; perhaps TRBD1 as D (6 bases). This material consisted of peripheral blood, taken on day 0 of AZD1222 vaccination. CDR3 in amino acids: CASSPRTGKNEAFF. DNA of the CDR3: TGCGCCAGCAGCCCCCGTACAGGGAAGAATGAAGCTTTCTTT.